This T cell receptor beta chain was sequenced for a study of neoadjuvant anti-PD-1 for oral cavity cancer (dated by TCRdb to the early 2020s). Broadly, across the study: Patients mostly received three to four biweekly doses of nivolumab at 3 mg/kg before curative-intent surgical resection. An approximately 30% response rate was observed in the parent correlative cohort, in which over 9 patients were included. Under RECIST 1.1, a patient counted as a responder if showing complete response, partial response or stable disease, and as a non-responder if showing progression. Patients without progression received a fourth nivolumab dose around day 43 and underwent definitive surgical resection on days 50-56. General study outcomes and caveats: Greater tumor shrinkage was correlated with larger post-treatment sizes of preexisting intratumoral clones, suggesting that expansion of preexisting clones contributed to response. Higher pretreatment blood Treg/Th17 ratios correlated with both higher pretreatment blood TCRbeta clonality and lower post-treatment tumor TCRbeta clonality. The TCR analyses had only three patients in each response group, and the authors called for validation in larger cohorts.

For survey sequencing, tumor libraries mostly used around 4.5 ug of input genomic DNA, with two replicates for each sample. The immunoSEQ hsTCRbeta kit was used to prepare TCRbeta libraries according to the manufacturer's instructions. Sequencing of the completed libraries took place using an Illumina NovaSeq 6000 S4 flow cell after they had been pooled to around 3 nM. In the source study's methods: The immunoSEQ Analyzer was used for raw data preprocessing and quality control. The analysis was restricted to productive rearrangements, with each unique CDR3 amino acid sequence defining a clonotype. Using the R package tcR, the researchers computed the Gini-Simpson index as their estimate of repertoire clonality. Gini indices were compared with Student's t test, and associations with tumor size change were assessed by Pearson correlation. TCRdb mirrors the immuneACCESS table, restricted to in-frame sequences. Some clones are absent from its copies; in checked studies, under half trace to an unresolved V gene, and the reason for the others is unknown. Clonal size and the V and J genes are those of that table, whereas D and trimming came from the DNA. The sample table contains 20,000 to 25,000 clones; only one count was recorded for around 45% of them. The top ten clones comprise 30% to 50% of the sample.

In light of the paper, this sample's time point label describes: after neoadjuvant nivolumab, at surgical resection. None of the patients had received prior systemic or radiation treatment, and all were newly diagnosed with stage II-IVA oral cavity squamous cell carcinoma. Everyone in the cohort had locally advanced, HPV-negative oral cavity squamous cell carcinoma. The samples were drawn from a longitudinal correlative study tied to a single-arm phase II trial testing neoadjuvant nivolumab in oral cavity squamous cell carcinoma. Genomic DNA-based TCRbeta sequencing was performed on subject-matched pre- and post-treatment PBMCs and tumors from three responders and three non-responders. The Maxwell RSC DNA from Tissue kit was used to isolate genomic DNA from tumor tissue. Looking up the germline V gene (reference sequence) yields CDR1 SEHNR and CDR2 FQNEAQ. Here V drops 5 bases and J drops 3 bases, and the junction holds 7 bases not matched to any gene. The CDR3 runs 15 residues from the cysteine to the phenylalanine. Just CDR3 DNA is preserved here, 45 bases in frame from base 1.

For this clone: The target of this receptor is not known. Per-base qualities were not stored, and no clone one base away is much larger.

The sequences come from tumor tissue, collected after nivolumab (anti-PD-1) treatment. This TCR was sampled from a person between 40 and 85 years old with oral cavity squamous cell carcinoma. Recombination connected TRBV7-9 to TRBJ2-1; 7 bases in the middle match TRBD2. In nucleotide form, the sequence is TGTGCCAGCAGCCCGGCGGGGGACCTCTACAATGAGCAGTTCTTC. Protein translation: CASSPAGDLYNEQFF.